These 20 T cell receptor beta chains share one sample of origin, sequenced in a study of identifying expanded T cells in peripheral blood. Profiled with immunoSEQ multiplex PCR; TCRdb holds only in-frame clones, not every one. The data show fewer than 130,000 clones, more than 85% seen once. Sequencing input: blood. The receptors derive from a person aged 18 to 75 in good health.

The chain is built from TRBV10-3 and TRBJ2-5; the D is unclear. Germline assignment: CDR1 ENHRY and CDR2 SYGVKD. The CDR3 covers 15 residues. V lost 5 bases and J lost 3, with 16 bases in between. CDR3 sequence: CAISPHRDEEETQYF. CDR3 nucleotide sequence: TGTGCCATCAGTCCCCATCGCGACGAAGAAGAGACCCAGTACTTC.

The chain joins TRBV7-2 to TRBJ1-1; D unclear. The CDR3 loop spans 13 amino acids. Trimming pared 3 bases from V and 1 base from J, leaving 6 bases between. The V gene's germline CDR1 is SGHTA and CDR2 FQGNSA. The CDR3 region has the DNA TGTGCCAGCAGCTTCCTTCCGAACACTGAAGCTTTCTTT. The encoded protein is CASSFLPNTEAFF.

This chain links TRBV6-1 with TRBJ2-7; possibly TRBD2 for D (5 bases). CDR3 length: 15 residues. Germline values: CDR1 MNHNS, CDR2 SASEGT. Trimming cost V 6 bases and J 5 bases, with 20 bases left between them. The CDR3 sequence: CASSLRGQVIDEQYF. CDR3 in DNA: TGTGCCAGCAGCCTAAGAGGGCAGGTCATCGACGAGCAGTACTTC.

The rearrangement joins TRBV5-6 to TRBJ2-7; D possibly corresponds to TRBD2 (5 bases). Trimming stripped 7 bases from V and 3 bases from J, with 17 bases between. The germline CDR1 and CDR2 sequences are SGHDT and YYEEEE. CDR3 length equals 14 residues. The DNA of the CDR3 is TGTGCCAGCCCCAAACGGGGAGTGGGCTACGAGCAGTACTTC. Encoded protein: CASPKRGVGYEQYF. Drawing the rest from reference TRBV5-6 and TRBJ2-7, the complete variable domain is DAGVTQSPTHLIKTRGQQVTLRCSPKSGHDTVSWYQQALGQGPQFIFQYYEEEERQRGNFPDRFSGHQFPNYSSELNVNALLLGDSALYLCASPKRGVGYEQYFGPGTRLTVT.

This chain links TRBV10-3 with TRBJ2-2; D is possibly TRBD2 (6 bases). This CDR3 has 18 residues. The germline V gene has CDR1 ENHRY and CDR2 SYGVKD. Trimming took off 6 bases at V and 0 bases at J, with 20 bases between the two ends. CDR3 sequence: CAIRPFFRGNANTGELFF. The DNA of the CDR3 is TGTGCCATCAGGCCCTTTTTCCGGGGGAATGCGAACACCGGGGAGCTGTTTTTT.

The V call is TRBV10-1, the J call TRBJ2-7; no clear D gene. Germline assignment: CDR1 WNHNN and CDR2 SYGVQD (reference sequence). V gave up 0 bases and J gave up 6 bases, with 9 bases separating them. CDR3 length equals 13 residues. The CDR3 spells CASSESRSSEQYF. CDR3 DNA: TGCGCCAGCAGTGAGTCAAGGTCTAGCGAGCAGTACTTC.

This chain joins TRBV15 and TRBJ2-2, with D perhaps TRBD1 (5 bases). CDR1 and CDR2 from the germline V gene are LNHNV and YYDKDF (reference sequence). Trimming left V 5 bases short and J 0 bases short, with 13 bases between. CDR3 length: 16 amino acids. The CDR3 sequence: CATSRTPDTNTGELFF. CDR3 DNA: TGTGCCACCAGCCGCACCCCGGACACGAACACCGGGGAGCTGTTTTTT.

V usage is TRBV9 and J usage is TRBJ2-1; 8 nucleotides align to TRBD2. CDR3 length: 16 amino acids. V lost 0 bases and J lost 0; bases outside the gene matches: 2. The germline V gene encodes CDR1 SGDLS and CDR2 YYNGEE. The CDR3 DNA follows: TGTGCCAGCAGCGTAGGTGGGACTAGCTCCTACAATGAGCAGTTCTTC. Protein sequence: CASSVGGTSSYNEQFF. Variable domain in full (rest from reference TRBV9 and TRBJ2-1): DSGVTQTPKHLITATGQRVTLRCSPRSGDLSVYWYQQSLDQGLQFLIQYYNGEERAKGNILERFSAQQFPDLHSELNLSSLELGDSALYFCASSVGGTSSYNEQFFGPGTRLTVL.

V gene TRBV14 combines with J gene TRBJ2-5; 9 nucleotides align to TRBD1. The CDR3 covers 16 residues. CDR1 is SGHDN, CDR2 FVKESK, per germline. Unmatched junction bases numbered 10, after V lost 3 bases and J lost 5 bases. CDR3 nucleotides: TGTGCCAGCAGCCACCAGGCCGGGACAGGGAGGGAGACCCAGTACTTC. Protein product: CASSHQAGTGRETQYF.

The chain has TRBV4-3 and TRBJ2-7; 8 bases match TRBD1. J gave up 5 bases and V 1 base, and 4 bases lay outside the gene matches. Germline-derived CDR1 and CDR2 are LGHNA and YSLEER. The CDR3 sequence is 14 residues long. Here the CDR3 DNA reads TGCGCCAGCAGCCAAGCCGGACAGGGTGACGAGCAGTACTTC. Translated: CASSQAGQGDEQYF.

The CDR3 here is CASSVYEGYNYGYTF. CDR3 nucleotide sequence: TGTGCCAGCAGCGTATACGAGGGGTATAACTATGGCTACACCTTC. The chain is built from TRBV6-1 and TRBJ1-2; D possibly corresponds to TRBD1 (5 bases). CDR1 is MNHNS and CDR2 is SASEGT in the germline V gene. Trimming shortened V by 6 bases and J by 1 base, and 15 bases separated the two germline ends. The CDR3 is made up of 15 amino acids.

This clone was seen more than once but under ten times. The chain joins TRBV7-9 to TRBJ1-2; D unresolved. V lost 5 bases to trimming and J lost 0 bases, with 10 bases between them. Per the germline V gene, CDR1 is SEHNR and CDR2 is FQNEAQ (reference sequence). The CDR3 is 14 amino acids. The CDR3 is CASSLGGANYGYTF. CDR3 in DNA: TGTGCCAGCAGCCTCGGCGGAGCTAACTATGGCTACACCTTC.

The gene calls are TRBV6-4 and TRBJ2-2, with D possibly being TRBD1 (6 bases). Trimming removed 3 bases from V and 3 bases from J, with 8 bases in between. Germline CDR1 reads MRHNA; CDR2 reads SNTAGT. The CDR3 length is 14 residues. The DNA for the CDR3 is TGTGCCAGCAGTGAAGGGACACACACCGGGGAGCTGTTTTTT. Its protein is CASSEGTHTGELFF.

The chain joins TRBV19 to TRBJ2-4; D gene ambiguous. V lost 4 bases and J 0 bases, leaving 16 bases between the germline ends. The CDR3 runs 17 residues. CDR1 is LNHDA, CDR2 SQIVND, per germline (reference sequence). The CDR3 is CASSTPSVALAKNIQYF. The CDR3 bases are TGTGCCAGTAGTACACCGTCAGTGGCTTTAGCCAAAAACATTCAGTACTTC.

The gene calls are TRBV7-2 and TRBJ2-7; D assignment may be TRBD1 or TRBD2 (5 bases each). The V and J ends lost 5 bases and 6 bases respectively, with 20 bases between them. CDR3 length: 15 residues. CDR1 SGHTA and CDR2 FQGNSA come from the germline V gene. This chain's CDR3 is CASSAPDLGVGEQYF. The CDR3 DNA follows: TGTGCCAGCAGCGCCCCCGACCTGGGGGTCGGCGAGCAGTACTTC. The full variable domain, rest sourced from reference TRBV7-2 and TRBJ2-7, is GAGVSQSPSNKVTEKGKDVELRCDPISGHTALYWYRQSLGQGLEFLIYFQGNSAPDKSGLPSDRFSAERTGGSVSTLTIQRTQQEDSAVYLCASSAPDLGVGEQYFGPGTRLTVT.

This chain links TRBV10-3 with TRBJ1-5; D remains ambiguous. Trimming took off 2 bases at V and 7 bases at J, with 9 bases between the two ends. In germline, CDR1 is ENHRY, CDR2 SYGVKD. This CDR3 comprises 13 residues. CDR3: CAISEGRLQPQHF. CDR3 nucleotides: TGTGCCATCAGTGAGGGCCGCCTCCAGCCCCAGCATTTT.

V and J are TRBV9 and TRBJ2-7; TRBD1 aligns across 9 bases. CDR3 size: 13 residues. Per the germline V gene, CDR1 is SGDLS and CDR2 is YYNGEE. V lost 3 bases and J lost 8; bases outside the gene matches: 6. The CDR3 sequence is CASSAEDRGKQYF. Here the CDR3 DNA reads TGTGCCAGCAGCGCAGAGGACAGGGGCAAGCAGTACTTC.

The chain has TRBV28 and TRBJ1-1, with 11 bases matching TRBD1. The V and J ends lost 6 bases and 6 bases, in that order; junction bases with no gene match: 9. There are 15 residues in the CDR3. The V gene's germline CDR1 is MDHEN and CDR2 SYDVKM. Written as DNA, the CDR3 is TGTGCCAGCAGGATGGAGGACAGGGGGCTTGCTGAAGCTTTCTTT. It specifies CASRMEDRGLAEAFF. The full variable domain, rest sourced from reference TRBV28 and TRBJ1-1, is DVKVTQSSRYLVKRTGEKVFLECVQDMDHENMFWYRQDPGLGLRLIYFSYDVKMKEKGDIPEGYSVSREKKERFSLILESASTNQTSMYLCASRMEDRGLAEAFFGQGTRLTVV.

The chain is built from TRBV2 and TRBJ2-1; 9 positions match TRBD2. The germline V gene encodes CDR1 SNHLY and CDR2 FYNNEI. The length of the CDR3 is 15 residues. J was trimmed by 7 bases and V by 6 bases; bases with no gene match: 10. CDR3 in amino acids: CASSGKTSGWNEQFF. For the CDR3, the DNA is TGTGCCAGCAGCGGAAAGACTAGCGGTTGGAATGAGCAGTTCTTC.

V gene TRBV13 combines with J gene TRBJ2-2; D remains ambiguous. CDR1 PRHDT and CDR2 FYEKMQ come from the germline V gene (reference sequence). V dropped 5 bases and J dropped 10 bases, with 11 bases sitting between them. The CDR3 is 12 amino acids. The CDR3 region has the DNA TGTGCCAGCAGCACGCGCCGTTCGGAGCTGTTTTTT. It yields the protein CASSTRRSELFF. Supplemented by reference TRBV13 and TRBJ2-2, the full variable domain reads AAGVIQSPRHLIKEKRETATLKCYPIPRHDTVYWYQQGPGQDPQFLISFYEKMQSDKGSIPDRFSAQQFSDYHSELNMSSLELGDSALYFCASSTRRSELFFGEGSRLTVL.